This entry lists 14 T cell receptor beta chains sequenced from one sample in a study of blood T cell repertoires in COVID-19 (dated by TCRdb to the early 2020s). Libraries were made using the immunoSEQ multiplex PCR assay. Held by TCRdb, this immuneACCESS table contains in-frame sequences only and omits some clones. Under half of the omission traces to an unresolved V gene where checked; the cause of the rest is unknown. The sample includes around 620,000 clones, with 90% observed a single time. The ten top clones hold around 0.3% of the sample. Input material: peripheral blood. These receptors all come from a woman under 30 with acute or convalescent COVID-19.

This clone was seen only a few times. This rearrangement joins TRBV9 to TRBJ1-2; D perhaps matches TRBD1 (5 bases). CDR1 and CDR2 from the germline V gene are SGDLS and YYNGEE. V was trimmed by 2 bases and J by 2 bases, leaving 13 bases between them. The CDR3 spans 15 residues. This CDR3 is CASSVTSGGNYGYTF. The CDR3 nucleotides read TGTGCCAGCAGCGTTACTTCGGGGGGGAACTATGGCTACACCTTC. The entire variable domain, with the rest obtained from reference TRBV9 and TRBJ1-2, is as follows: DSGVTQTPKHLITATGQRVTLRCSPRSGDLSVYWYQQSLDQGLQFLIQYYNGEERAKGNILERFSAQQFPDLHSELNLSSLELGDSALYFCASSVTSGGNYGYTFGSGTRLTVV.

The chain employs TRBV27 and TRBJ2-1, with 10 nucleotides matching TRBD1. This CDR3 comprises 19 residues. Trimming at V came to 4 bases and at J to 6 bases, leaving 18 bases not matched to a gene. Germline-derived CDR1 and CDR2 are MNHEY and SMNVEV (reference sequence). This CDR3 is CASSSPPGRGQGGTNEQFF. CDR3 in DNA: TGTGCCAGCAGTTCACCCCCCGGACGAGGACAGGGGGGGACCAATGAGCAGTTCTTC.

Here the CDR3 DNA reads TGTGCCACCAAACGACAGGACCCTACTGAAGCTTTCTTT. It codes for CATKRQDPTEAFF. V and J are TRBV2 and TRBJ1-1; tentatively, D is TRBD1 (6 bases). Germline V gene sequence: CDR1 SNHLY, CDR2 FYNNEI. The ends were cut back, 10 bases at V and 5 bases at J, with 17 bases in the middle. The CDR3 runs to 13 residues.

This chain joins TRBV6-5 and TRBJ2-3; 13 bases are shared with TRBD2. CDR1 MNHEY and CDR2 SVGAGI come from the germline V gene. Trimming removed 5 bases from V and 7 bases from J; junction bases left unmatched: 6. This CDR3 has 15 amino acids. CDR3 sequence: CASSTSGGAGNTQYF. For the CDR3, the DNA is TGTGCCAGCAGTACTAGCGGGGGGGCCGGCAATACGCAGTATTTT.

This chain connects TRBV6-5 to TRBJ1-2; the match to TRBD1 covers 7 bases. Germline loops: CDR1 MNHEY, CDR2 SVGAGI. Trimming cost V 6 bases and J 5 bases; bases outside gene matches: 12. The CDR3 covers 15 residues. The CDR3 loop reads CASRAPGTVGYGYTF. The CDR3 nucleotides read TGTGCCAGCAGAGCCCCTGGGACAGTTGGATATGGCTACACCTTC.

The gene calls are TRBV4-2 and TRBJ2-5; 8 bases match TRBD2. The germline V gene has CDR1 LGHNA and CDR2 YNFKEQ. The CDR3 is 17 amino acids. The V and J ends lost 1 base and 2 bases, in that order; junction bases with no gene match: 9. In DNA, the CDR3 is TGTGCCAGCAGCCAAGGGGAACTTTTAGCGGGGCAAGAGACCCAGTACTTC. Translating gives CASSQGELLAGQETQYF.

This clone was seen once. The J gene is TRBJ2-3, the V gene TRBV6-4; D is perhaps TRBD2 (6 bases). Germline CDR1 reads MRHNA; CDR2 reads SNTAGT. V was trimmed by 6 bases and J by 5 bases, leaving 21 bases between them. CDR3 length: 16 residues. CDR3: CASSPSTSPAVDTQYF. The CDR3 bases are TGTGCCAGCAGCCCATCGACTAGTCCCGCAGTAGATACGCAGTATTTT.

There are a few counts of this clone. The J gene is TRBJ1-2, the V gene TRBV11-2; maybe TRBD1 (5 bases). From germline, CDR1 is SGHAT and CDR2 FQNNGV. The length of the CDR3 is 15 residues. Trimming left V 0 bases short and J 7 bases short, with 15 bases between. The CDR3 protein is CASSLDRGGFGGYTF. CDR3 nucleotides: TGTGCCAGCAGCTTAGATCGTGGGGGGTTTGGTGGCTACACCTTC. The entire variable domain, with the rest obtained from reference TRBV11-2 and TRBJ1-2, is as follows: EAGVAQSPRYKIIEKRQSVAFWCNPISGHATLYWYQQILGQGPKLLIQFQNNGVVDDSQLPKDRFSAERLKGVDSTLKIQPAKLEDSAVYLCASSLDRGGFGGYTFGSGTRLTVV.

This chain connects TRBV2 to TRBJ2-1, with TRBD1 identical over 7 bases. V trimming: 8 bases; J trimming: 5 bases; junction bases outside the gene matches: 12. This CDR3 has 15 residues. The germline V gene encodes CDR1 SNHLY and CDR2 FYNNEI. CDR3 region: CASDRQGVSDNEQFF. The CDR3 coding sequence is TGTGCCAGCGATCGACAGGGAGTTTCGGACAATGAGCAGTTCTTC.

J is TRBJ2-7 and V is TRBV3-1 (or the pseudogene TRBV3-2), with 7 bases matching TRBD1. V was clipped by 4 bases and J by 2 bases; unmatched bases: 5. The CDR3 has 14 residues. Germline CDR1 is LGHDT and CDR2 is YNNKEL (reference sequence). DNA for the CDR3: TGTGCCAGCAGCCCGGACAGGTTGCCCTACGAGCAGTACTTC. As protein: CASSPDRLPYEQYF.

The rearrangement links TRBV7-2 to TRBJ2-2; 9 bases match TRBD1. The CDR3 totals 14 residues. Trimming took 5 bases from V and 4 from J; bases not matched to a gene: 2. Germline-derived CDR1 and CDR2 are SGHTA and FQGNSA. The CDR3 reads CASSADRGTGELFF. The CDR3, as DNA: TGTGCCAGCAGCGCGGACAGGGGCACCGGGGAGCTGTTTTTT.

The chain recombines TRBV5-1 with TRBJ2-3; TRBD2 agrees at 7 bases. This CDR3 region has 14 residues. Trimming took 1 base from V and 3 from J; bases not matched to a gene: 2. Germline values: CDR1 SGHRS, CDR2 YFSETQ. Written as DNA, the CDR3 is TGCGCCAGCAGCTTGAGCGGGGCTACAGATACGCAGTATTTT. Its protein product is CASSLSGATDTQYF.

Concerning this clone: The sample holds other DNA sequences that translate to the same CDR3. J is TRBJ1-2 and V is TRBV12-3 or TRBV12-4; maybe TRBD1 (5 bases). Trimming shortened V by 5 bases and J by 2 bases, and 9 bases separated the two germline ends. The CDR3 runs 13 residues. The CDR3 DNA sequence: TGTGCCAGCAGTGACCAGGGAAACTATGGCTACACCTTC. Encoded protein: CASSDQGNYGYTF.

This clone came up a few times. This chain joins TRBV7-8 and TRBJ1-3; no reliable D call. CDR3 size: 14 residues. Deletions cut 0 bases from V and 2 bases from J, with 5 bases between. Germline assignment: CDR1 SGHVS and CDR2 FQNEAQ. The CDR3 reads CASSLAAAGNTIYF. CDR3 in DNA: TGTGCCAGCAGCTTAGCGGCAGCTGGAAACACCATATATTTT.